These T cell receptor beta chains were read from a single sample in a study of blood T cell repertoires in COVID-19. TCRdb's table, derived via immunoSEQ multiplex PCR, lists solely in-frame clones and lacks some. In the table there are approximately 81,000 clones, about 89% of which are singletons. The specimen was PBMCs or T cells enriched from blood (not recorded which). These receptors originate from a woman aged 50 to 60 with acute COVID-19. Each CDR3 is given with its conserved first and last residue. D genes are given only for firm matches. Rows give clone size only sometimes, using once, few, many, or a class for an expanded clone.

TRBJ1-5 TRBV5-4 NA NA CASSYDRQPQHF TGTGCCAGCAGTTACGACAGGCAGCCCCAGCATTTT
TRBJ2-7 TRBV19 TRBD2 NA CASSPGLAGGYEQYF TGTGCCAGTAGTCCGGGACTAGCGGGAGGCTACGAGCAGTACTTC
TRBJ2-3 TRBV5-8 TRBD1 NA CASSSRWGGQGAGTDTQYF TGTGCCAGCAGCTCTCGTTGGGGGGGACAGGGGGCCGGCACAGATACGCAGTATTTT
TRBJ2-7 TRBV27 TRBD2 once CASSLYRSGDYEQYF TGTGCCAGCAGTTTATATCGTAGCGGGGACTACGAGCAGTACTTC
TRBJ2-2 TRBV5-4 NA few CASSPFRGTGELFF TGTGCCAGCAGTCCCTTTCGGGGCACCGGGGAGCTGTTTTTT
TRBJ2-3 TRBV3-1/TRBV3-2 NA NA CASSPSGGTNTQYF TGTGCCAGCAGCCCCAGCGGAGGGACCAATACGCAGTATTTT
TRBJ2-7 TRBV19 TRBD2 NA CASSIGEGVDEQYF TGTGCCAGTAGTATTGGGGAGGGCGTGGACGAGCAGTACTTC
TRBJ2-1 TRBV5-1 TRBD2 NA CASSPQTGTSGSNEQFF TGCGCCAGCAGTCCGCAAACCGGGACTAGCGGGTCAAATGAGCAGTTCTTC
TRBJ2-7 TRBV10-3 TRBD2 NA CAISTSGTDYEQYF TGTGCCATCAGCACTAGCGGGACGGACTACGAGCAGTACTTC
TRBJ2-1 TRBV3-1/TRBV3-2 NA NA CASSREGGYNEQFF TGTGCCAGCAGCCGGGAGGGGGGCTACAATGAGCAGTTCTTC
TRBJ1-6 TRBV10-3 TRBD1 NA CAIRARGINSPLHF TGTGCCATCAGGGCCAGGGGGATTAATTCACCCCTCCACTTT